This T cell receptor (beta chain) originates from a study of tissue T cells after allogeneic stem cell transplantation. Trimming removed 4 bases at V and 1 base at J, with 8 bases between. This CDR3 region has 13 residues. The germline gives CDR1 NNHDY, CDR2 SYVADS. Method: immunoSEQ multiplex PCR; TCRdb's copy keeps in-frame clones and lacks some. This table holds around 1,800 clones, roughly three fifths found once. This clone was seen only a few times. Its antigen is unknown. The gene names here belong to mouse. Sequencing ends 1 residue short of the CDR3 end; the germline J gene provides the rest. Whole-study results and caveats: Which tissue TCRs were alloreactive or antigen-specific was not determined. Some clones might be persisting host cells. TCR repertoires tracked anatomic similarity, regardless of disease or transplant status. Motif-based clustering found tissue-specific repertoire signatures shared across patients, though few clones were shared.

The time point is: mouse harvest day 7 after allogeneic transplant. Tail vein injection delivered 10^7 T-cell-depleted bone marrow cells and 10^6 splenic CD5+ T cells. This mouse GVHD model was MHC-mismatched B6 to BALB/c, profiled day 7 or 14. J is TRBJ1-1 and V is TRBV13-3; a weak D match, TRBD1 (5 bases). Sequencing used liver tissue. This receptor was identified in a female BALB/c mouse given C57BL/6 T cells with graft-versus-host disease after an allogeneic hematopoietic cell transplant. CDR3 protein: CASSPTGNTEVFF. CDR3 DNA (partial): TGTGCCAGCAGTCCTACAGGGAACACAGAAGTCTTC.